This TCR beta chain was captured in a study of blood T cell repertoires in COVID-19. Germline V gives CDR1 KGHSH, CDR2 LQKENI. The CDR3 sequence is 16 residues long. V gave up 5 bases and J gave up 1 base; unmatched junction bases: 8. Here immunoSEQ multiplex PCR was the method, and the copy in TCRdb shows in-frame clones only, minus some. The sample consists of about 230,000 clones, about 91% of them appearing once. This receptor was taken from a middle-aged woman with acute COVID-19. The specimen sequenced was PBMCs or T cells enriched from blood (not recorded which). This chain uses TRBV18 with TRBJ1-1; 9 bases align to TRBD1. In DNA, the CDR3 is TGTGCCAGCTCAATGGGACAGGGAGGAACGAACACTGAAGCTTTCTTT. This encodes CASSMGQGGTNTEAFF.